This is a list of T cell receptor beta chains from one sample in a study of identical twins' blood T cells. MiXCR was run by TCRdb on the 5' RACE reads, yielding one entry per CDR3 protein. The repertoire includes 400,000 or so distinct CDR3 sequences, over 25% of them detected once, and more than 5.5% sits in the top ten. Sample: PBMCs. The receptors were gathered from a woman between 18 and 50 years old in good health. Each CDR3 is given with its conserved first and last residue. Each record gives: D gene, clone size, J gene, V gene, CDR3 DNA, CDR3 protein. A D gene is named only where the DNA matches it firmly. Clone sizes are given selectively: once, few, many, or a class where the clone is expanded.

>-|many|TRBJ1-2|TRBV14
TGTGCCAGCAGCCACGGCACCGCTTTTGGCTACACCTTC
CASSHGTAFGYTF
>-|-|TRBJ2-7|TRBV5-6
TGTGCCAGCAGCTCGAGCGCCAGTTACGAGCAGTACTTC
CASSSSASYEQYF
>-|few|TRBJ1-1|TRBV7-3
TGTGCCAGCAGCTTGGGAACAGGGTTCACTGAAGCTTTCTTT
CASSLGTGFTEAFF
>-|-|TRBJ1-2|TRBV30
TGTGCCTGGATTCGAGGGTACTATGGCTACACCTTC
CAWIRGYYGYTF
>TRBD2|-|TRBJ2-3|TRBV4-3
TGCGCCAGCAGCCAAGACCTAGCGGGACTAACAGATACGCAGTATTTT
CASSQDLAGLTDTQYF
>TRBD2|few|TRBJ2-7|TRBV28
TGTGCCAGCAGGTCGACTAGCGGGGAGTACTTC
CASRSTSGEYF
>-|-|TRBJ2-2|TRBV6-5
TGTGCCAGCAGTCGGGTCGACGGGGAGCTGTTTTTT
CASSRVDGELFF
>-|few|TRBJ2-7|TRBV18
TGTGCCAGCTCACCCACGACCAGGTCCTACGAGCAGTACTTC
CASSPTTRSYEQYF
>TRBD1|few|TRBJ2-5|TRBV20-1
TGCAGTGCCATTGGACAGGGAAGGGGAGAGACCCAGTACTTC
CSAIGQGRGETQYF
>-|few|TRBJ1-5|TRBV2
TGTGCCAGCAGTGGGGGCAGGGGTAATCAGCCCCAGCATTTT
CASSGGRGNQPQHF
>-|-|TRBJ1-4|TRBV7-9
TGTGCCACAAGGGGACAAAATGAAAAACTGTTTTTT
CATRGQNEKLFF
>-|few|TRBJ2-7|TRBV29-1
TGCAGCGTCCCATCCGGGGACCTGGACCACGAGCAGTACTTC
CSVPSGDLDHEQYF
>TRBD1|many|TRBJ2-2|TRBV29-1
TGCGGACTTCGACAGGGCGGGGAGCTGTTTTTT
CGLRQGGELFF
>TRBD1|-|TRBJ1-2|TRBV20-1
TGCAGTGCTACGTTGGACAGGGGGCAGGGCTATGGCTACACCTTC
CSATLDRGQGYGYTF
>-|many|TRBJ2-7|TRBV20-1
TGCAGTGCTGCCCTGACAGTAGAGCGGCAGTACTTC
CSAALTVERQYF
>-|-|TRBJ1-3|TRBV29-1
TGCAGCGTTGAGGGTGACACCATATATTTT
CSVEGDTIYF
>-|few|TRBJ1-1|TRBV7-9
TGTGCCAGCAGCTTATCTTATAGGGGGGGCACTGAAGCTTTCTTT
CASSLSYRGGTEAFF
>TRBD1|few|TRBJ2-2|TRBV29-1
TGCAGCGTCTCGGCAGGGGGCAATTTCGGGGAGCTGTTTTTT
CSVSAGGNFGELFF
>TRBD2|-|TRBJ2-1|TRBV6-2/TRBV6-3
TGTGCCAGCAGCCCGGGGACTAGCCAGAATGAGCAGTTCTTC
CASSPGTSQNEQFF
>TRBD1|many|TRBJ2-1|TRBV18
TGTGCCAGCTCACCACCGACAGGGTACCCGTACAATGAGCAGTTCTTC
CASSPPTGYPYNEQFF
>TRBD2|few|TRBJ2-7|TRBV6-5
TGTGCCAGCAGTTACTCGGCGAATCTAGCGGGAGTAGCCTACGAGCAGTACTTC
CASSYSANLAGVAYEQYF
>-|few|TRBJ1-1|TRBV29-1
TGCAGCGTAGACGGACAGACTGGCACTGAAGCTTTCTTT
CSVDGQTGTEAFF
>-|-|TRBJ2-2|TRBV7-2
TGTGCCAGCAGCTACTGGTCCACCCAAAACACCGGGGAGCTGTTTTTT
CASSYWSTQNTGELFF
>-|few|TRBJ2-1|TRBV6-5
TGTGCCAGCACCCACCAGGACAATGAGCAGTTCTTC
CASTHQDNEQFF
>-|-|TRBJ2-7|TRBV27
TGTGCCAGCAGGCTTACGGGGGTTGTATACGAGCAGTACTTC
CASRLTGVVYEQYF
>-|few|TRBJ1-1|TRBV5-1
TGCGCCAGCACGGGGTCAAGCGCTGAAGCTTTCTTT
CASTGSSAEAFF
>-|once|TRBJ1-3|TRBV6-5
TGTGCCAGCAGTTACTCAACTGGCTCTGGAAACACCATATATTTT
CASSYSTGSGNTIYF
>TRBD1|few|TRBJ2-3|TRBV20-1
TGCAGTGTCGGACAGGGGAGCACAGATACGCAGTATTTT
CSVGQGSTDTQYF
>TRBD1|few|TRBJ1-1|TRBV20-1
TGCAGTGCTAGACAAGGGGGCAACGAAGCTTTCTTT
CSARQGGNEAFF
>-|many|TRBJ1-1|TRBV20-1
TGCAGTGCTAGATCCGCGGAGCGGGACACTGAAGCTTTCTTT
CSARSAERDTEAFF
>-|-|TRBJ2-7|TRBV7-2
TGTGCCAGCAGCTTACAGGCTAGCGACGAGCAGTACTTC
CASSLQASDEQYF
>TRBD1|-|TRBJ2-2|TRBV29-1
TGCAGCGTTGGGAACTTTTTCGGGACAGGGGGAAGCGGGGAGCTGTTTTTT
CSVGNFFGTGGSGELFF
>-|few|TRBJ2-1|TRBV14
TGTGCCAGCAGCCAAGATTTAGTAGGGACTTCCTACAATGAGCAGTTCTTC
CASSQDLVGTSYNEQFF
>-|-|TRBJ2-5|TRBV20-1
TGCAGTGCTAGTCGGGGACTCGAAGGTCGAGAGACCCAGTACTTC
CSASRGLEGRETQYF
>TRBD1|many|TRBJ2-2|TRBV29-1
TGCAGCGGGGGACAGGGTTACACCGGGGAGCTGTTTTTT
CSGGQGYTGELFF